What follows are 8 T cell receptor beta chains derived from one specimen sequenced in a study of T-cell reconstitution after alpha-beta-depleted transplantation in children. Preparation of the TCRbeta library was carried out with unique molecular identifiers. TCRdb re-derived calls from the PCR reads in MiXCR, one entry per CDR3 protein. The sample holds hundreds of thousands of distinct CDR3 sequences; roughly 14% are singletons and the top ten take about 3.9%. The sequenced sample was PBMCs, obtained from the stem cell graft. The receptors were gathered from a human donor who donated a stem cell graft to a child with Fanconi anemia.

The DNA for the CDR3 is TGTGCCAGCAGCCAAAGCGGGGTAGCAGATACGCAGTATTTT. This gives the protein CASSQSGVADTQYF. The chain has TRBV7-6 and TRBJ2-3; TRBD2 matches at 7 bases. Germline-derived CDR1 and CDR2 are SGHVS and FNYEAQ. After removal of 5 bases from V and 4 bases from J, the junction contained 6 bases not matched to a gene. The CDR3 is 14 amino acids.

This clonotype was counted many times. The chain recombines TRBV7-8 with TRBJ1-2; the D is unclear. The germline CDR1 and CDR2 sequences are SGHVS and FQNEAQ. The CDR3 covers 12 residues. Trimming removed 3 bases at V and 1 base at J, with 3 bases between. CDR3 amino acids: CASSLNNYGYTF. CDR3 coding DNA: TGTGCCAGCAGCTTGAATAACTATGGCTACACCTTC.

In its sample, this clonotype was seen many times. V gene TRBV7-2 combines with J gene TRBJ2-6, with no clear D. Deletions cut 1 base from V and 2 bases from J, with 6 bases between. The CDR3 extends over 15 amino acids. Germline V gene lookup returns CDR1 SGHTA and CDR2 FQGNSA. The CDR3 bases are TGTGCCAGCAGCTTAGAGCGAACTGGGGCCAACGTCCTGACTTTC. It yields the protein CASSLERTGANVLTF.

The CDR3 region has the DNA TGTGCCAGCAGCTTGTGGGGGCTAAGGGCATCACCCCTCCACTTT. It is translated as CASSLWGLRASPLHF. The chain uses TRBV5-6 and TRBJ1-6; tentative D call: TRBD1 (6 bases). The germline V gene has CDR1 SGHDT and CDR2 YYEEEE. Trimming left V 1 base short and J 10 bases short, with 15 bases between. The CDR3 covers 15 residues.

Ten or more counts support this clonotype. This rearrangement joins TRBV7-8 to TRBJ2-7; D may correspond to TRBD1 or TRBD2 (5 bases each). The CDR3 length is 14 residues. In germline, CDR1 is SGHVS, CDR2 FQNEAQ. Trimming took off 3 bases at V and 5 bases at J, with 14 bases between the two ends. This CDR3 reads CASSLRGVVNEQYF. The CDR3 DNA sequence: TGTGCCAGCAGCTTGAGGGGTGTTGTCAACGAGCAGTACTTC.

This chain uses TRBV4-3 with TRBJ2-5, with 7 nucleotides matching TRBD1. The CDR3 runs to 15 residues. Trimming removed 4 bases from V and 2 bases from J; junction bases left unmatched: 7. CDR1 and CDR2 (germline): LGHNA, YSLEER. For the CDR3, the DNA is TGCGCCAGCAGCCGCCTGACAGGGTCTCAAGAGACCCAGTACTTC. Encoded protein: CASSRLTGSQETQYF.

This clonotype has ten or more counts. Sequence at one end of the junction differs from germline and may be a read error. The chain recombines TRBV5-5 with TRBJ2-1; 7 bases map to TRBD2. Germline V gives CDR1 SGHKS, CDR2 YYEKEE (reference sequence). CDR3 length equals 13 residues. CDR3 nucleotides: TGTGCCAGCAGCCACCGGGACTACGATGAGCAGTTCTTC. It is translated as CASSHRDYDEQFF.

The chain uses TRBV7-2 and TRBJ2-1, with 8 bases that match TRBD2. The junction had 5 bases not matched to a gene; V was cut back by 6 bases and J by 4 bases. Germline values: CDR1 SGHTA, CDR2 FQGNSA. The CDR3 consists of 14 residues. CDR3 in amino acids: CASSGAGVYNEQFF. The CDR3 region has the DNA TGTGCCAGCAGTGGAGCGGGGGTGTACAATGAGCAGTTCTTC. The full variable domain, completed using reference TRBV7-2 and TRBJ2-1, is GAGVSQSPSNKVTEKGKDVELRCDPISGHTALYWYRQSLGQGLEFLIYFQGNSAPDKSGLPSDRFSAERTGGSVSTLTIQRTQQEDSAVYLCASSGAGVYNEQFFGPGTRLTVL.